This T cell receptor (beta chain) originates from a study of T-cell memory formation after mild COVID-19. From the 5' RACE reads, TCRdb called clonotypes with MiXCR, one entry per CDR3 protein. This sample has approximately 400,000 distinct CDR3 sequences, with 20% to 30% found just once. In germline, CDR1 is LGHDT, CDR2 YNNKEL (reference sequence). This CDR3 region has 18 residues. J was trimmed by 0 bases and V by 0 bases; bases with no gene match: 8. The sample was PBMCs or a T cell subset sorted from them (not recorded which). This receptor was obtained from an adult woman who had mild COVID-19 (a few samples of this study predate the infection). Cell type and time point are not known. V is TRBV3-1 and J is TRBJ1-3; TRBD1 agrees at 7 bases. CDR3 sequence (DNA): TGTGCCAGCAGCCAAGATGTACCCAGGGGGAACTCTGGAAACACCATATATTTT. Translated, it gives CASSQDVPRGNSGNTIYF.